Below, 19 T cell receptor beta chains from the same sample are listed, as sequenced in a study of CD8 T cells in Susac syndrome. Reverse transcription of roughly 0.45 to 1 ug RNA was carried out with random hexamers. Each CDR3 protein is one row after TCRdb ran MiXCR on the immunoSEQ multiplex PCR reads. The sample lists roughly 130,000 distinct CDR3 sequences, about 95% seen once, with 0.09% to 0.15% in the top ten. Sequencing was carried out using CD4+ T cells from PBMCs. All receptors come from a human donor in good health.

This clonotype was detected once. The chain joins TRBV28 to TRBJ1-5; 7 bases agree with TRBD1. Germline loops: CDR1 MDHEN, CDR2 SYDVKM. This CDR3 comprises 14 residues. The V segment lost 6 bases and the J segment 5 bases; nucleotides outside the gene matches: 7. The CDR3 loop reads CASSPDRVYQPQHF. The CDR3 DNA reads as TGTGCCAGCAGCCCCGACAGGGTTTATCAGCCCCAGCATTTT.

This rearrangement joins TRBV7-6 to TRBJ1-5, with 7 positions matching TRBD1. CDR1 and CDR2 (germline): SGHVS, FNYEAQ. CDR3 length: 16 amino acids. V gave up 5 bases and J gave up 1 base; unmatched junction bases: 8. CDR3 residues: CASSPTSGQSNQPQHF. The CDR3 DNA is TGTGCCAGCAGCCCGACATCGGGACAGAGCAATCAGCCCCAGCATTTT.

This clonotype was observed a single time. V gene TRBV4-1 combines with J gene TRBJ2-5; perhaps TRBD1 as D (6 bases). CDR1 and CDR2 from the germline V gene are MGHRA and YSYEKL. The CDR3 extends over 12 amino acids. V was clipped by 8 bases and J by 0 bases, with 7 bases between them. Written as DNA, the CDR3 is TGCGCCAGCTACAGGGACCAAGAGACCCAGTACTTC. This sequence encodes CASYRDQETQYF.

V usage is TRBV5-1 and J usage is TRBJ1-2, with a possible D match to TRBD1 (6 bases). With 3 bases removed from V and 5 bases from J, the gap between germline ends came to 14 bases. Germline values: CDR1 SGHRS, CDR2 YFSETQ. This CDR3 contains 14 residues. The CDR3 DNA reads TGCGCCAGCAGCTCAGGGGCCAACTTTTATGGCTACACCTTC. Its translation: CASSSGANFYGYTF.

V usage is TRBV7-2 and J usage is TRBJ2-2, with D tentatively TRBD2 (5 bases). Per the germline V gene, CDR1 is SGHTA and CDR2 is FQGNSA. V lost 4 bases, J lost 2 bases, and 11 bases lay in between. CDR3 length equals 15 residues. CDR3 sequence reads: CASSSSSDNTGELFF. CDR3 DNA: TGTGCCAGCAGCTCTAGCAGTGACAACACCGGGGAGCTGTTTTTT. The whole variable domain, filled in from reference TRBV7-2 and TRBJ2-2, reads GAGVSQSPSNKVTEKGKDVELRCDPISGHTALYWYRQSLGQGLEFLIYFQGNSAPDKSGLPSDRFSAERTGGSVSTLTIQRTQQEDSAVYLCASSSSSDNTGELFFGEGSRLTVL.

V and J are TRBV7-9 and TRBJ1-2; D not certain. Germline CDR1 reads SEHNR; CDR2 reads FQNEAQ (reference sequence). Trimming removed 1 base at V and 4 bases at J, with 7 bases between. CDR3 length: 13 amino acids. The CDR3 here is CASSLGHPYGYTF. CDR3 nucleotide sequence: TGTGCCAGCAGCTTAGGCCATCCCTATGGCTACACCTTC.

The gene calls are TRBV18 and TRBJ2-1; TRBD1 matches at 10 bases. With 6 bases clipped from V and 6 bases from J, the junction kept 5 bases outside the gene matches. The CDR3 loop spans 14 amino acids. CDR1 is KGHSH and CDR2 is LQKENI in the germline V gene. DNA of the CDR3: TGTGCCAGCTCCAGGACAGGGGGGCTCAATGAGCAGTTCTTC. It codes for CASSRTGGLNEQFF.

The chain uses TRBV29-1 and TRBJ2-5; a weak D match, TRBD1 (6 bases). Germline V gene lookup returns CDR1 SQVTM and CDR2 ANQGSEA. Trimming pared 4 bases from V and 5 bases from J, leaving 11 bases between. There are 12 residues in the CDR3. The CDR3 DNA reads as TGCAGCGTTGTTTGGCAGGGGGAGACCCAGTACTTC. Amino acid sequence: CSVVWQGETQYF.

This clonotype has a single count. This chain connects TRBV5-6 to TRBJ2-1; TRBD1 matches at 11 bases. The CDR3 loop spans 15 amino acids. Germline values: CDR1 SGHDT, CDR2 YYEEEE. The ends lost 3 bases at V and 3 bases at J; junction bases unmatched: 2. Here the CDR3 DNA reads TGTGCCAGCAGCTGGGGACAGGGGGGCTACAATGAGCAGTTCTTC. Translated: CASSWGQGGYNEQFF.

The chain is built from TRBV3-1 and TRBJ1-3, with D maybe TRBD1 (6 bases). From germline, CDR1 is LGHDT and CDR2 YNNKEL (reference sequence). This CDR3 is 12 amino acids long. Trimming took off 4 bases at V and 8 bases at J, with 9 bases between the two ends. CDR3 sequence: CASSPGVDTIYF. The CDR3 DNA is TGTGCCAGCAGCCCAGGGGTAGACACCATATATTTT.

The chain has TRBV3-1 and TRBJ1-5; D gene unclear. Germline V gene data show CDR1 as LGHDT and CDR2 as YNNKEL (reference sequence). Trimming left V 5 bases short and J 1 base short, with 12 bases between. This CDR3 has 15 amino acids. The CDR3 region has the DNA TGTGCCAGCAGCGGAGGGAGCGGAAGCAATCAGCCCCAGCATTTT. Translating gives CASSGGSGSNQPQHF.

V is TRBV9 and J is TRBJ2-4, with D possibly matching TRBD2 (5 bases). V was cut by 0 bases and J by 7 bases, with 11 bases left in between. CDR3 length equals 14 residues. The germline V gene has CDR1 SGDLS and CDR2 YYNGEE. Here the CDR3 reads CASSVEGRGNIQYF. CDR3 bases: TGTGCCAGCAGCGTAGAAGGGAGAGGGAACATTCAGTACTTC.

V usage is TRBV3-1 and J usage is TRBJ2-1, with TRBD2 matching 7 bases. The CDR3 covers 18 residues. V shed 2 bases, J shed 0 bases, and the junction held 10 bases outside the gene matches. Germline lookup yields CDR1 LGHDT and CDR2 YNNKEL (reference sequence). The CDR3 DNA is TGTGCCAGCAGCCAACCCCCCGGGACTATAAGCTCCTACAATGAGCAGTTCTTC. This translates into CASSQPPGTISSYNEQFF.

This clonotype has a single count. DNA for the CDR3: TGTGCCAGCACCCCAGGGGGAGAGACCCAGTACTTC. Amino acids: CASTPGGETQYF. J is TRBJ2-5 and V is TRBV7-8; TRBD1 matches at 7 bases. Germline V gene sequence: CDR1 SGHVS, CDR2 FQNEAQ. The CDR3 extends over 12 amino acids. J gave up 4 bases and V 7 bases, and 3 bases lay outside the gene matches.

J is TRBJ1-2 and V is TRBV20-1; TRBD1 matches at 7 bases. Germline-derived CDR1 and CDR2 are DFQATT and SNEGSKA (reference sequence). The CDR3 has 11 residues. Here the CDR3 reads CTPPQGGGYTF. CDR3 in DNA: TGCACCCCCCCCCAGGGGGGCGGCTACACCTTC.

The chain recombines TRBV20-1 with TRBJ1-2; no firm D call. The germline V gene has CDR1 DFQATT and CDR2 SNEGSKA (reference sequence). This CDR3 has 13 amino acids. V gave up 0 bases and J gave up 4 bases, with 9 bases separating them. CDR3 sequence reads: CSARDPEGYGYTF. The DNA of the CDR3 is TGCAGTGCTAGAGATCCCGAGGGCTATGGCTACACCTTC.

The rearrangement uses TRBV6-1 and TRBJ2-7; 13 bases are a match to TRBD2. This CDR3 contains 17 residues. Per germline, CDR1 MNHNS and CDR2 SASEGT. Trimming took 6 bases from V and 4 from J; bases not matched to a gene: 12. CDR3 loop: CASRKLAGGPLRYEQYF. The CDR3, as DNA: TGTGCCAGCAGAAAACTAGCGGGAGGGCCACTAAGGTACGAGCAGTACTTC.

This clonotype was detected once. This chain uses TRBV30 with TRBJ2-7; TRBD2 is a possible D gene (6 bases). V lost 1 base, J lost 1 base, and 8 bases lay in between. The CDR3 is made up of 13 amino acids. CDR1 GTSNPN and CDR2 SVGIG come from the germline V gene (reference sequence). The CDR3 DNA reads TGTGCCTGGAGTGCGGGACTTTCCTACGAGCAGTACTTC. The encoded protein is CAWSAGLSYEQYF.

The rearrangement uses TRBV7-9 and TRBJ2-3; unclear D gene. V was pared by 8 bases and J by 1 base, with 4 bases between. CDR3 length: 11 amino acids. Germline lookup yields CDR1 SEHNR and CDR2 FQNEAQ (reference sequence). CDR3 region: CASVRTDTQYF. As DNA, the CDR3 is TGTGCCAGCGTGCGCACAGATACGCAGTATTTT.